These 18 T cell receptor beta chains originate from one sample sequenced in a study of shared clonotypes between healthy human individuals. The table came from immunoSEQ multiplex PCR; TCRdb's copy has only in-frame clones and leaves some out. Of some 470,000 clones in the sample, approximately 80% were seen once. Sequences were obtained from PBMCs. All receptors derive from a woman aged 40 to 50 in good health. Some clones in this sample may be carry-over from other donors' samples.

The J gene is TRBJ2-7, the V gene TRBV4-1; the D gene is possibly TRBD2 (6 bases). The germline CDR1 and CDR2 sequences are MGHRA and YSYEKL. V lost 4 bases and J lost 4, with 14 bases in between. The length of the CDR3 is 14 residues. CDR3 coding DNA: TGCGCCAGCAGCCCAACGGGACTCGTATACGAGCAGTACTTC. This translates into CASSPTGLVYEQYF.

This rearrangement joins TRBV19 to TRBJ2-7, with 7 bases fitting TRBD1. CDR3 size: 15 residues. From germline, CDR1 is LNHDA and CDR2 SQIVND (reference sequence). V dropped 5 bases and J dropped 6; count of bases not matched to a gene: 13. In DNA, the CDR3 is TGTGCCAGTAGTGCGACAGGGCAACCTCTGGGCGAGCAGTACTTC. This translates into CASSATGQPLGEQYF.

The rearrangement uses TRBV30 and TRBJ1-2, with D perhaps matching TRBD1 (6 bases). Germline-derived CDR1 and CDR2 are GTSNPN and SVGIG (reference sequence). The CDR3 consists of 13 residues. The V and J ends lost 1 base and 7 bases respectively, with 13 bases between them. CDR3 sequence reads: CAWSEGGAIGYTF. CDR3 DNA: TGTGCCTGGAGTGAAGGGGGGGCGATTGGCTACACCTTC.

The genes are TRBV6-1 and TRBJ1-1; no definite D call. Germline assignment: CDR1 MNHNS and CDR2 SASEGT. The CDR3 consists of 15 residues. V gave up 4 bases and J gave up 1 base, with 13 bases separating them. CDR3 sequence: CASSVTALRNTEAFF. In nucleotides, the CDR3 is TGTGCCAGCAGTGTCACAGCGCTGAGGAACACTGAAGCTTTCTTT.

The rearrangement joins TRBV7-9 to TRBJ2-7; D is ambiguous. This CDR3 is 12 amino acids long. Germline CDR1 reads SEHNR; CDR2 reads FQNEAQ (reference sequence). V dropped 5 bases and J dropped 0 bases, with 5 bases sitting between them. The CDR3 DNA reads TGTGCCAGCAGCCCCAGCTCCTACGAGCAGTACTTC. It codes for CASSPSSYEQYF.

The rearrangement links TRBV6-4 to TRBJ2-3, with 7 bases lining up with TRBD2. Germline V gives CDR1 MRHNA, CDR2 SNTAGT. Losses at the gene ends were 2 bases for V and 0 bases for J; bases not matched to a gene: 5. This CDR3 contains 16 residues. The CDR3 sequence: CASSDGGSGSTDTQYF. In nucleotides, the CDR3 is TGTGCCAGCAGTGACGGCGGTAGCGGGAGCACAGATACGCAGTATTTT.

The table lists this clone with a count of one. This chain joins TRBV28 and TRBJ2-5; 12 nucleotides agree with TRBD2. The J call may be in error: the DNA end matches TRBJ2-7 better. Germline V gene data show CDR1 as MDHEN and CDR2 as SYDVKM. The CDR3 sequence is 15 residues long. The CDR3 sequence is CASSMTSGSTHEQYF. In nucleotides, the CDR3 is TGTGCCAGCAGTATGACTAGCGGGAGTACCCACGAGCAGTACTTC.

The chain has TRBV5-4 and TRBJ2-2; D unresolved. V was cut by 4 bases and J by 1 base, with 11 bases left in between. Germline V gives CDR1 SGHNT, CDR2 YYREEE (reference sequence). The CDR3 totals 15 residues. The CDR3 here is CASSPSEKNTGELFF. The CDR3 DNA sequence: TGTGCCAGCAGCCCCAGTGAGAAGAACACCGGGGAGCTGTTTTTT.

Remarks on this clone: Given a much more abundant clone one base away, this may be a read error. CDR3: CASSLGRGSYEQYF. DNA for the CDR3: TGTGCCAGCAGCTTAGGGAGAGGGAGCTACGAGCAGTACTTC. The chain has TRBV7-8 and TRBJ2-7, with D tentatively TRBD2 (5 bases). The CDR3 consists of 14 residues. Germline assignment: CDR1 SGHVS and CDR2 FQNEAQ. Trimming stripped 1 base from V and 3 bases from J, with 10 bases between.

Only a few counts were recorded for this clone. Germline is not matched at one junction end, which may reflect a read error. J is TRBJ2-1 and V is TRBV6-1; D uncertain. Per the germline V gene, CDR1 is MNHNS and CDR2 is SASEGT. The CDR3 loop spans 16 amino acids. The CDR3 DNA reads TGTGCCAGCCGTGATCCCTTAGCTGGGTCCTACAATGAGCAGTTCTTC. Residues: CASRDPLAGSYNEQFF.

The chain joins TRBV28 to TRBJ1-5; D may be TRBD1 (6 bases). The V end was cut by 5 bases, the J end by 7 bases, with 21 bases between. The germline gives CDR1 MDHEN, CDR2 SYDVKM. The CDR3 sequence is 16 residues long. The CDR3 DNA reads TGTGCCAGCAGTCCCCGCCGGAGGGGCCAGGGGCAGCCCCAGCATTTT. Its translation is CASSPRRRGQGQPQHF.

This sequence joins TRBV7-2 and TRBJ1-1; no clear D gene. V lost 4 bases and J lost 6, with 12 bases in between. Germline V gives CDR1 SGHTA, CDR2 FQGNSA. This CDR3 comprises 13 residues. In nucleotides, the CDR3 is TGTGCCAGCAGCTCGAATACCGGGGCTGAAGCTTTCTTT. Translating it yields CASSSNTGAEAFF.

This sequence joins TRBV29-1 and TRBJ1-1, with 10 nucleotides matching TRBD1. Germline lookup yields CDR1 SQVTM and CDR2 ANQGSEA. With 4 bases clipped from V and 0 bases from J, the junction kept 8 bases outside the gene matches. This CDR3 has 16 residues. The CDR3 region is CSVGTGGRRMNTEAFF. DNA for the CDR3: TGCAGCGTTGGGACAGGGGGTAGAAGAATGAACACTGAAGCTTTCTTT.

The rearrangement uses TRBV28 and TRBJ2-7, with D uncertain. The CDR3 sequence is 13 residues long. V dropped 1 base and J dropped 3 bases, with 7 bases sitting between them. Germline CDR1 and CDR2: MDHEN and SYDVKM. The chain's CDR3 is CASSLYSGYEQYF. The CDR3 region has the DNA TGTGCCAGCAGTTTATACAGTGGCTACGAGCAGTACTTC.

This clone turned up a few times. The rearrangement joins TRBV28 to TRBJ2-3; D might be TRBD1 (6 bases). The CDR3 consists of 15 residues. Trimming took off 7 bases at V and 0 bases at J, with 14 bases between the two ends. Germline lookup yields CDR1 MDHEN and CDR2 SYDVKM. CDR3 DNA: TGTGCCAGCACACCCCTGGACAGAAGCACAGATACGCAGTATTTT. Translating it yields CASTPLDRSTDTQYF.

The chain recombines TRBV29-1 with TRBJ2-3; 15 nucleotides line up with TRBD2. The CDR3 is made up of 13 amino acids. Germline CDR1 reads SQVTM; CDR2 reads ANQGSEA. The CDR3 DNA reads TGCGGGACTAGCGGGAGGATGACAGATACGCAGTATTTT. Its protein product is CGTSGRMTDTQYF.

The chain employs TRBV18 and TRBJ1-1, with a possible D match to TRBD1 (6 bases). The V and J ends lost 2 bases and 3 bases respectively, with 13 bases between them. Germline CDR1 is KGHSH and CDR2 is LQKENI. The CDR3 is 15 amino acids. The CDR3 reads CASSPALNRDTEAFF. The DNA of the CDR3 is TGTGCCAGCTCACCAGCTCTAAACAGGGACACTGAAGCTTTCTTT.

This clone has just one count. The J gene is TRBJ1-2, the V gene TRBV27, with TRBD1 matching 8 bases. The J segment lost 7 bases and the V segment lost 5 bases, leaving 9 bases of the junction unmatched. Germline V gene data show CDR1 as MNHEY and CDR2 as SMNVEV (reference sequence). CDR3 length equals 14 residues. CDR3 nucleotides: TGTGCCAGCAGTACAAACAGGGGGGTGGGTGGCTACACCTTC. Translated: CASSTNRGVGGYTF.